Given below is one TCR beta chain in context. Its antigen is undetermined. The data belong to a study of cytomegalovirus exposure and HLA in healthy donors. About the study: Most donors, less than 85% of a few hundred genotyped, fell in the Caucasian-associated ancestry cluster.

Vbeta (60) and Jbeta (13) primers were used in the PCR. Generated by immunoSEQ multiplex PCR, the TCRdb table keeps only in-frame clones and is missing some. The sample comprises 130,000 to 150,000 clones, roughly 80% of which are singletons, and around 4.3% rests with the top ten. Overall study findings and caveats: Through in vitro validation, a few CMV-associated chains were shown to be specific for CMV antigens. The number of N-insertions in an Asian-associated ancestry cluster was reportedly below the approximately 690-donor mean in a later analysis.

Trimming cost V 7 bases and J 3 bases, with 9 bases left between them. The V gene's germline CDR1 is LGHNT and CDR2 FRNRAP. The CDR3 consists of 12 residues. Donors were nominally healthy when sampled, though unrecorded immune exposures were likely. The specimen was PBMCs. This TCR derives from a man aged 40-55 years in good health and CMV-seronegative. The chain employs TRBV12-5 and TRBJ1-1; no firm D call. The CDR3 loop reads CASAPRDTEAFF. CDR3 nucleotides: TGTGCTAGTGCCCCCCGGGACACTGAAGCTTTCTTT.